This T cell receptor (beta chain) comes out of a study of post-analysis software for immune sequencing data. Study details: Relapsing-remitting, secondary progressive and progressive-relapsing courses of multiple sclerosis were included. Findings and caveats of the study: Same-batch samples co-clustered strongly by F measure. Compared with controls, patients had more of 4 to 6 TRBV segments, including TRBV5-6, TRBV5-1 and TRBV20-1. In multiple sclerosis, normalized Chao1 diversity was significantly below that of controls.

Trimming left V 4 bases short and J 5 bases short, with 29 bases between. The CDR3 has 20 residues. Germline V gives CDR1 ENHRY, CDR2 SYGVKD. Sequencing libraries made from TCR beta cDNA carried unique molecular identifiers. Between about 1 and 10 million T cells gave rise to some 490,000 cDNA molecules. Each CDR3 protein is one row after TCRdb ran MiXCR on the PCR reads. The sample lists approximately 660,000 distinct CDR3 sequences, more than 50% occurring once. On this clonotype: Its antigen is not identified.

The sequencing sample was made of blood. V is TRBV10-3 and J is TRBJ1-4; a weak D match, TRBD1 (6 bases). This sequence originates from a girl aged 2 to 9 with multiple sclerosis. The CDR3 protein is CAISAGRGPGKTGGNEKLFF. CDR3 nucleotides: TGTGCCATCAGTGCCGGGCGGGGGCCAGGCAAGACCGGTGGAAATGAAAAACTGTTTTTT.